The clone carrying this T cell receptor beta chain was seen only a few times. The study ran its PCR with 60 Vbeta and 13 Jbeta primers. The table came from immunoSEQ multiplex PCR; TCRdb's copy has only in-frame clones and leaves some out. This sample has some 98,000 clones; roughly 76% occur once, and the top ten carry roughly 2%. This record belongs to a study of cytomegalovirus exposure and HLA in healthy donors. V lost 3 bases and J lost 3, with 3 bases in between. The germline gives CDR1 MNHEY, CDR2 SMNVEV (reference sequence). The CDR3 has 13 residues. This clonotype was sampled from a man aged 35 to 55 in good health and CMV-seronegative. V is TRBV27 and J is TRBJ2-6; D unresolved. Sequenced material: PBMCs. The CDR3 DNA reads TGTGCCAGCAGTTTCGGTGGGGCCAACGTCCTGACTTTC. It codes for CASSFGGANVLTF.